These 27 T cell receptor beta chains originate from one sample sequenced in a study of T-cell memory formation after mild COVID-19. TCRdb reanalysed the 5' RACE reads using MiXCR and keeps one entry per CDR3 protein. The profile shows some 120,000 distinct CDR3 sequences, approximately 15% of them singletons. The sample comprised PBMCs or a T cell subset sorted from them (not recorded which). These receptors all come from an adult woman who had mild COVID-19 (a few samples of this study predate the infection). Cell type and time point are not known.

This clonotype has just a few counts. The chain recombines TRBV19 with TRBJ2-3; D might be TRBD1 (5 bases). In germline, CDR1 is LNHDA, CDR2 SQIVND (reference sequence). This CDR3 spans 14 amino acids. V shed 5 bases and J shed 5 bases, with 14 bases lying between them. The CDR3 loop is CASSSDIRGDTQYF. As DNA, the CDR3 is TGTGCCAGTAGTTCGGACATACGTGGAGATACGCAGTATTTT.

This chain joins TRBV12-3 or TRBV12-4 and TRBJ2-1; unclear D gene. V lost 2 bases, J lost 8 bases, and 7 bases lay in between. The CDR3 is 12 amino acids. CDR3 in DNA: TGTGCCAGCAGTTTACCGGTCGATGAGCAGTTCTTC. It encodes CASSLPVDEQFF.

This clonotype was counted between two and nine times. This chain uses TRBV27 with TRBJ2-1; 11 bases are a match to TRBD2. The CDR3 has 19 amino acids. V shed 2 bases and J 6 bases; nucleotides not matched to a gene: 15. Germline loops: CDR1 MNHEY, CDR2 SMNVEV (reference sequence). The CDR3 spells CASSLPGVVAGGPGNEQFF. The DNA for the CDR3 is TGTGCCAGCAGTTTACCCGGAGTGGTAGCGGGAGGGCCTGGCAATGAGCAGTTCTTC.

This clonotype was seen a single time. The chain has TRBV6-5 and TRBJ2-3; 9 bases map to TRBD1. J lost 0 bases, V lost 6 bases, and 4 bases had no gene match. Germline CDR1 and CDR2: MNHEY and SVGAGI. This CDR3 is built from 15 residues. The CDR3: CASRTGGSSTDTQYF. In DNA, the CDR3 is TGTGCCAGCAGGACAGGGGGATCTAGCACAGATACGCAGTATTTT.

The rearrangement joins TRBV29-1 to TRBJ2-1; 10 nucleotides align to TRBD1. Per the germline V gene, CDR1 is SQVTM and CDR2 is ANQGSEA. Trimming took 6 bases from V and 7 from J; bases not matched to a gene: 12. The CDR3 has 15 residues. CDR3 bases: TGCAGCGTAGAACTCGACAGGGGGCGATGGAATGAGCAGTTCTTC. It codes for CSVELDRGRWNEQFF.

The chain has TRBV7-9 and TRBJ2-3, with 7 bases lining up with TRBD1. The CDR3 has 16 residues. Trimming at V came to 5 bases and at J to 2 bases, leaving 10 bases not matched to a gene. Germline assignment: CDR1 SEHNR and CDR2 FQNEAQ (reference sequence). The CDR3 sequence is CASSKPGTVITDTQYF. CDR3 DNA: TGTGCCAGCAGCAAGCCCGGGACAGTAATCACAGATACGCAGTATTTT.

The J gene is TRBJ1-2, the V gene TRBV7-9; 9 bases are shared with TRBD1. Trimming cost V 4 bases and J 2 bases; bases outside gene matches: 5. There are 15 residues in the CDR3. Germline CDR1 SEHNR, CDR2 FQNEAQ (reference sequence). CDR3 region: CASSSGQGRNYGYTF. CDR3 DNA sequence: TGTGCCAGCAGCTCCGGACAGGGGCGAAACTATGGCTACACCTTC.

This clonotype was seen only a few times. The CDR3 DNA follows: TGTGCCAGCGGTGGGGGGGATGGTTCACCCCTCCACTTT. It yields the protein CASGGGDGSPLHF. This chain connects TRBV25-1 to TRBJ1-6; tentatively, D is TRBD1 (5 bases). Between the trimmed V and J ends, which lost 8 bases and 9 bases, there was a span of 14 bases. This CDR3 is built from 13 residues. Per germline, CDR1 MGHDK and CDR2 SYGVNS.

This clonotype was recorded a few times. The DNA of the CDR3 is TGCGCCAGCAGCGCAGGACTAGGGGGTCAAGAGACCCAGTACTTC. As protein: CASSAGLGGQETQYF. The chain combines TRBV5-1 with TRBJ2-5, with D tentatively TRBD2 (7 bases). CDR3 length equals 15 residues. Germline V gene lookup returns CDR1 SGHRS and CDR2 YFSETQ. Trimming took 4 bases from V and 2 from J, leaving 15 bases between them. The variable domain in full, completed from reference TRBV5-1 and TRBJ2-5, reads KAGVTQTPRYLIKTRGQQVTLSCSPISGHRSVSWYQQTPGQGLQFLFEYFSETQRNKGNFPGRFSGRQFSNSRSEMNVSTLELGDSALYLCASSAGLGGQETQYFGPGTRLLVL.

This chain connects TRBV19 to TRBJ2-1; D gene unclear. The CDR3 is 12 residues long. Trimming removed 3 bases at V and 10 bases at J, with 10 bases between. The germline CDR1 and CDR2 sequences are LNHDA and SQIVND (reference sequence). The CDR3 bases are TGTGCCAGTAGTATGGTGGGTAGCGAGCAGTTCTTC. It is translated as CASSMVGSEQFF.

The rearrangement uses TRBV7-2 and TRBJ1-4; D is possibly TRBD1 (5 bases). The CDR3 consists of 14 residues. CDR1 and CDR2 from the germline V gene are SGHTA and FQGNSA. V gave up 4 bases and J gave up 8 bases, with 14 bases separating them. CDR3 bases: TGTGCCAGCAGCTCTGACAGTGCAGGGGAAAAACTGTTTTTT. Protein sequence: CASSSDSAGEKLFF.

In this sample, this clonotype turned up many times. V usage is TRBV5-1 and J usage is TRBJ1-1; TRBD1 is a possible D gene (5 bases). From germline, CDR1 is SGHRS and CDR2 YFSETQ. Trimming pared 3 bases from V and 6 bases from J, leaving 12 bases between. This CDR3 has 13 amino acids. The CDR3 region is CASSSLGGSEAFF. CDR3 sequence (DNA): TGCGCCAGCAGCTCACTTGGGGGATCTGAAGCTTTCTTT.

There are many counts of this clonotype. The V call is TRBV5-1, the J call TRBJ2-7; D is unclear. The CDR3 is 11 amino acids. Trimming shortened V by 4 bases and J by 3 bases, and 5 bases separated the two germline ends. Per the germline V gene, CDR1 is SGHRS and CDR2 is YFSETQ. DNA for the CDR3: TGCGCCAGCAGCCTCTACTACGAGCAGTACTTC. Its translation: CASSLYYEQYF.

A few counts support this clonotype. The V gene is TRBV19, the J gene TRBJ2-7; 14 nucleotides match TRBD2. Trimming took 6 bases from V and 5 from J; bases not matched to a gene: 3. Per germline, CDR1 LNHDA and CDR2 SQIVND (reference sequence). This CDR3 is built from 14 residues. The CDR3 reads CASRAGLAGDEQYF. CDR3 DNA: TGTGCCAGTAGGGCGGGACTAGCGGGAGACGAGCAGTACTTC.

This rearrangement joins TRBV12-3 or TRBV12-4 to TRBJ2-7; D is uncertain. The CDR3 runs to 13 residues. Trimming removed 2 bases from V and 3 bases from J, with 8 bases in between. The CDR3: CASSLSRIYEQYF. CDR3 in DNA: TGTGCCAGCAGTTTATCCAGAATCTACGAGCAGTACTTC.

This clonotype appeared a few times. This chain joins TRBV12-3 or TRBV12-4 and TRBJ1-1; a weak D match, TRBD1 (6 bases). The CDR3 is 15 residues long. V lost 3 bases to trimming and J lost 4 bases, with 15 bases between them. The CDR3 is CASSFTPIRGTEAFF. CDR3 bases: TGTGCCAGCAGTTTCACCCCGATCAGGGGCACTGAAGCTTTCTTT.

The chain uses TRBV20-1 and TRBJ2-3; possible D gene TRBD2, 5 bases. Trimming stripped 1 base from V and 6 bases from J, with 14 bases between. CDR3 length: 14 amino acids. Germline loops: CDR1 DFQATT, CDR2 SNEGSKA (reference sequence). The CDR3 region is CSARVDSRGDTQYF. The CDR3 DNA reads TGCAGTGCTAGAGTCGACTCGCGCGGGGATACGCAGTATTTT.

V and J are TRBV11-2 and TRBJ2-3; the D gene is possibly TRBD2 (5 bases). V shed 4 bases and J shed 5 bases, with 16 bases lying between them. Germline CDR1 is SGHAT and CDR2 is FQNNGV. This CDR3 has 15 residues. The CDR3 DNA is TGTGCCAGCAGCTCCCGGGATCCAGGAGGAGATACGCAGTATTTT. Its protein product is CASSSRDPGGDTQYF.

V usage is TRBV29-1 and J usage is TRBJ2-1; no clear D gene. Between the trimmed V and J ends, which lost 4 bases and 7 bases, there was a span of 8 bases. Germline V gene lookup returns CDR1 SQVTM and CDR2 ANQGSEA. This CDR3 is 11 amino acids long. The CDR3 region has the DNA TGCAGCGTTGTCCTCTGGAATGAGCAGTTCTTC. Translating gives CSVVLWNEQFF.

The chain links TRBV27 to TRBJ2-7, with D perhaps assigned TRBD1 or TRBD2 (5 bases each). The CDR3 is 14 residues long. From germline, CDR1 is MNHEY and CDR2 SMNVEV (reference sequence). The V and J ends lost 7 bases and 3 bases respectively, with 16 bases between them. This CDR3 reads CASTQGGLLYEQYF. In nucleotides, the CDR3 is TGTGCCAGCACCCAGGGCGGGCTTCTCTACGAGCAGTACTTC.

The chain recombines TRBV29-1 with TRBJ2-3, with 11 nucleotides matching TRBD2. This CDR3 contains 14 residues. The germline gives CDR1 SQVTM, CDR2 ANQGSEA. J was trimmed by 2 bases and V by 7 bases; bases with no gene match: 5. CDR3 DNA sequence: TGCAGCGGCAGACTAGCGGGGAACACAGATACGCAGTATTTT. Translated, it gives CSGRLAGNTDTQYF.

The chain carries TRBV7-2 and TRBJ2-5, with D uncertain. The V end was cut by 5 bases, the J end by 2 bases, with 6 bases between. Germline CDR1 reads SGHTA; CDR2 reads FQGNSA. There are 12 residues in the CDR3. In DNA, the CDR3 is TGTGCCAGCAGCCGACCTCAAGAGACCCAGTACTTC. As protein: CASSRPQETQYF.

V is TRBV5-5 and J is TRBJ1-4; perhaps TRBD1 as D (5 bases). This CDR3 has 11 amino acids. CDR1 is SGHKS and CDR2 is YYEKEE in the germline V gene (reference sequence). Deletions cut 7 bases from V and 10 bases from J, with 11 bases between. CDR3 coding DNA: TGTGCCAGCGGGACGGCGGGAAAACTGTTTTTT. As protein: CASGTAGKLFF.

This chain uses TRBV5-1 with TRBJ2-2; 8 positions match TRBD1. Germline trimming cut 4 bases from V and 3 bases from J; bases unmatched to any gene: 14. This CDR3 is built from 18 residues. Germline V gene data show CDR1 as SGHRS and CDR2 as YFSETQ. Here the CDR3 DNA reads TGCGCCAGCAGCCGTGAGGGGGACAGGACCCAGTACACCGGGGAGCTGTTTTTT. Encoded protein: CASSREGDRTQYTGELFF.

The CDR3 sequence: CASSVSTASTGELFF. The CDR3, as DNA: TGTGCCAGCAGCGTATCAACAGCGAGCACCGGGGAGCTGTTTTTT. This chain connects TRBV9 to TRBJ2-2; D not resolved. The length of the CDR3 is 15 residues. Germline V gives CDR1 SGDLS, CDR2 YYNGEE. V lost 1 base and J lost 4, with 11 bases in between.

This clonotype has a handful of counts. The chain combines TRBV30 with TRBJ2-7; possibly TRBD1 for D (5 bases). Trimming took off 4 bases at V and 0 bases at J, with 10 bases between the two ends. The V gene's germline CDR1 is GTSNPN and CDR2 SVGIG (reference sequence). The CDR3 consists of 13 residues. The CDR3, as DNA: TGTGCCTGGAAGGCACAGGACTCCTACGAGCAGTACTTC. It yields the protein CAWKAQDSYEQYF.

The chain recombines TRBV6-5 with TRBJ2-2; 12 bases map to TRBD2. There are 19 residues in the CDR3. The trim removed 4 bases at V and 8 bases at J, leaving 17 bases unmatched. CDR1 is MNHEY, CDR2 SVGAGI, per germline. Written as DNA, the CDR3 is TGTGCCAGCAGTTCACCGGGACTAGCGGGTGGCAGGGGTAATGGGGAGCTGTTTTTT. Encoded protein: CASSSPGLAGGRGNGELFF.